This entry lists 14 T cell receptor beta chains sequenced from one sample in a study of T cell repertoires in cytomegalovirus infection. One entry per CDR3 protein results from TCRdb running MiXCR on the reads. This sample has about 150,000 distinct CDR3 sequences, with roughly 32% found just once. No antigens are known for them. This material consisted of CD8+ T cells from cultured PBMCs, taken from culture after CMV antigen stimulation. The receptors derive from a human donor in good health (CMV status not recorded). Some clones in this sample may be carry-over from other donors' samples.

The rearrangement links TRBV5-8 to TRBJ1-1; maybe TRBD1 (6 bases). Trimming took 3 bases from V and 5 from J, leaving 20 bases between them. Germline V gene lookup returns CDR1 SGHTS and CDR2 YDEGEE. The CDR3 has 16 residues. The CDR3 loop reads CASSSDLDRSGTEAFF. The CDR3 DNA reads as TGTGCCAGCAGCTCGGACCTAGACAGGTCGGGAACTGAAGCTTTCTTT.

This clonotype was seen many times. The chain combines TRBV7-8 with TRBJ2-7; D not resolved. V lost 4 bases and J lost 1, with 14 bases in between. CDR3 length: 15 residues. Germline V gives CDR1 SGHVS, CDR2 FQNEAQ. CDR3 region: CASSWEHSASYEQYF. CDR3 DNA sequence: TGTGCCAGCAGCTGGGAACATTCCGCGTCCTACGAGCAGTACTTC.

V usage is TRBV6-5 and J usage is TRBJ2-1; D possibly corresponds to TRBD1 (6 bases). CDR1 and CDR2 (germline): MNHEY, SVGAGI. The CDR3 contains 13 residues. The V and J ends lost 1 base and 8 bases respectively, with 9 bases between them. CDR3 sequence reads: CASSYLGADEQFF. As DNA, the CDR3 is TGTGCCAGCAGTTACTTGGGGGCCGATGAGCAGTTCTTC.

The table lists this clonotype with a few counts. V usage is TRBV13 and J usage is TRBJ1-3; D unresolved. CDR1 is PRHDT, CDR2 FYEKMQ, per germline (reference sequence). The CDR3 sequence is 13 residues long. V shed 0 bases and J shed 2 bases, with 2 bases lying between them. In DNA form, the CDR3 reads TGTGCCAGCAGCTTAGGCCCTGGAAACACCATATATTTT. Translating gives CASSLGPGNTIYF.

The CDR3 DNA sequence: TGTGCCAGCAGCCATTTCAGGCTCCTTAATGAAAAACTGTTTTTT. It yields the protein CASSHFRLLNEKLFF. This chain joins TRBV12-3 or TRBV12-4 and TRBJ1-4, with D unresolved. The CDR3 runs to 15 residues. V was cut by 6 bases and J by 4 bases, with 15 bases left in between.

This clonotype was seen many times. In DNA form, the CDR3 reads TGTGCCAGCAGTTTAAGAGGGCCCATGAACACTGAAGCTTTCTTT. Translation gives CASSLRGPMNTEAFF. V gene TRBV27 combines with J gene TRBJ1-1; D is undetermined. V gave up 2 bases and J gave up 0 bases, with 10 bases separating them. This CDR3 comprises 15 residues. CDR1 is MNHEY, CDR2 SMNVEV, per germline (reference sequence).

This rearrangement joins TRBV29-1 to TRBJ1-1; D unclear. Germline V lookup: CDR1 SQVTM, CDR2 ANQGSEA. The V gene lost 4 bases and the J gene lost 5 bases, with 8 bases spanning the gap. The CDR3 contains 11 residues. The CDR3 bases are TGCAGCGTTGGTGGCGTAACTGAAGCTTTCTTT. Amino acid sequence: CSVGGVTEAFF.

The V and J genes are TRBV20-1 and TRBJ2-2, with TRBD2 identical over 7 bases. The CDR3 is 14 amino acids. Per germline, CDR1 DFQATT and CDR2 SNEGSKA (reference sequence). V was pared by 1 base and J by 6 bases, with 5 bases of the junction left unmatched. CDR3: CSARATSNAGELFF. CDR3 sequence (DNA): TGCAGTGCTAGAGCGACTAGCAATGCCGGGGAGCTGTTTTTT.

In DNA form, the CDR3 reads TGTGCCAGTAGTATGATCAGGACGGGGACTGAAGCTTTCTTT. Its protein is CASSMIRTGTEAFF. The V gene is TRBV19, the J gene TRBJ1-1; D unclear. The CDR3 covers 14 residues. Per germline, CDR1 LNHDA and CDR2 SQIVND (reference sequence). V gave up 3 bases and J gave up 5 bases, with 13 bases separating them.

This clonotype has just a few counts. The rearrangement links TRBV29-1 to TRBJ2-7; D is possibly TRBD1 (5 bases). Germline CDR1 is SQVTM and CDR2 is ANQGSEA. This CDR3 is built from 13 residues. The germline V and J ends were trimmed by 0 bases and 3 bases, with 9 bases remaining between them. CDR3 DNA: TGCAGCGTTGAAGACAGCGACAGCTACGAGCAGTACTTC. Residues: CSVEDSDSYEQYF.

This clonotype was recorded at least ten times. This chain joins TRBV7-2 and TRBJ2-7, with 9 positions matching TRBD1. V was pared by 6 bases and J by 2 bases, with 5 bases of the junction left unmatched. The CDR3 contains 14 residues. Germline V gives CDR1 SGHTA, CDR2 FQGNSA. The CDR3 loop reads CASSRGQGAYEQYF. The CDR3 DNA reads TGTGCCAGCAGTCGGGGACAGGGTGCCTACGAGCAGTACTTC. Looking up the rest from reference TRBV7-2 and TRBJ2-7 gives the full variable domain: GAGVSQSPSNKVTEKGKDVELRCDPISGHTALYWYRQSLGQGLEFLIYFQGNSAPDKSGLPSDRFSAERTGGSVSTLTIQRTQQEDSAVYLCASSRGQGAYEQYFGPGTRLTVT.

The table lists this clonotype with a few counts. This chain uses TRBV5-1 with TRBJ2-1, with 7 bases matching TRBD1. The ends lost 4 bases at V and 8 bases at J; junction bases unmatched: 15. CDR1 SGHRS and CDR2 YFSETQ come from the germline V gene. The CDR3 is made up of 16 amino acids. The CDR3 here is CASSARRGRAGDEQFF. The DNA of the CDR3 is TGCGCCAGCAGCGCCCGAAGGGGGCGGGCCGGGGATGAGCAGTTCTTC.

This clonotype was seen a handful of times. V gene TRBV6-1 combines with J gene TRBJ2-1; D possibly corresponds to TRBD1 (5 bases). The germline V gene encodes CDR1 MNHNS and CDR2 SASEGT. The CDR3 covers 12 residues. The V end was cut by 8 bases, the J end by 4 bases, with 9 bases between. CDR3 bases: TGTGCCAGCCATCAGGGATACAATGAGCAGTTCTTC. This codes for CASHQGYNEQFF.

This clonotype occurred a few times. The V call is TRBV12-3 or TRBV12-4, the J call TRBJ2-7; the match to TRBD2 covers 12 bases. CDR3 size: 15 residues. The J segment lost 1 base and the V segment lost 7 bases, leaving 5 bases of the junction unmatched. The CDR3 DNA reads TGTGCCAGCACCCCGGGACTAGCGGGTTCCTACGAGCAGTACTTC. Its protein is CASTPGLAGSYEQYF.